The 20 T cell receptor beta chains presented below share a single source sample, sequenced in a study of T cells in women clearing cervical HPV infection. The assay was immunoSEQ multiplex PCR, and TCRdb's table has in-frame clones only and misses some. The sample table includes approximately 34,000 clones. Sample: blood buffy coat. These receptors originate from a woman aged 18 to 75 with a cervical HPV16 infection that either progressed to CIN3+ or cleared (not recorded which).

As regards this clone: The read comes to an end 3 residues before the CDR3 does, leaving the germline J gene to fill in the end. J is TRBJ2-5 and V is TRBV7-6; possibly TRBD2 for D (7 bases). V shed 5 bases and J shed 4 bases, with 17 bases lying between them. Germline assignment: CDR1 SGHVS and CDR2 FNYEAQ. The CDR3 runs 15 residues. The sequenced part of the CDR3 DNA is TGTGCCAGCAGCCCTTCCGGGGGGCGGGGAGAGACC. Translating it yields CASSPSGGRGET. The CDR3 reads in full as CASSPSGGRGETQYF.

With regard to this clone: The sequence runs out 3 residues before the end of the CDR3; the remainder is reconstructed from the germline J gene. The V call is TRBV27, the J call TRBJ1-1, with 9 bases identical to TRBD1. Unmatched junction bases numbered 11, after V lost 2 bases and J lost 4 bases. Germline V gene lookup returns CDR1 MNHEY and CDR2 SMNVEV (reference sequence). This CDR3 region has 17 residues. CDR3 in amino acids: CASSLAATQGAGTEAFF. The sequenced CDR3 bases are TGTGCCAGCAGTTTAGCGGCCACACAGGGGGCCGGCACTGAA.

Comment on this clone: The CDR3 goes on 3 residues after the read ends, and that part is filled in from the germline J gene. The chain uses TRBV5-1 and TRBJ2-4, with 10 nucleotides matching TRBD2. V shed 6 bases, J shed 8 bases, and the junction held 8 bases outside the gene matches. The V gene's germline CDR1 is SGHRS and CDR2 YFSETQ. CDR3 length equals 14 residues. Here the CDR3 reads CASKASGSTDIQYF. The part of the CDR3 DNA that was read is TGCGCCAGCAAGGCTAGCGGGAGTACAGACATT.

Comments on this clone: Sequencing ends 3 residues short of the CDR3 end; the germline J gene provides the rest. This specimen includes other DNA sequences encoding the same CDR3. The V call is TRBV23-1, the J call TRBJ1-3; the D gene is possibly TRBD1 (6 bases). TRBV23-1 has ORF status, its function being uncertain. Trimming stripped 5 bases from V and 3 bases from J, with 29 bases between. The CDR3 covers 20 residues. The sequenced CDR3 bases are TGCGCCAGCAGTACCTCGGTCAGGGACATATTCACCTTTTGTGGAAACACC. Its protein is CASSTSVRDIFTFCGNT. The complete CDR3 reads CASSTSVRDIFTFCGNTIYF.

This CDR3 reads CSAGTGRPGELFF. The sequenced CDR3 bases are TGCAGTGCTGGGACAGGGAGGCCCGGGGAG. The chain uses TRBV20-1 and TRBJ2-2; 9 bases fit TRBD1. The CDR3 end falls 3 residues outside the read, so it is completed with the germline J gene. J lost 6 bases, V lost 5 bases, and 4 bases had no gene match. CDR3 size: 13 residues. CDR1 DFQATT and CDR2 SNEGSKA come from the germline V gene (reference sequence).

On this clone: Read data end 3 residues before the CDR3 end; the end is taken from the germline J gene. The chain uses TRBV19 and TRBJ2-6; maybe TRBD1 (6 bases). The germline V gene has CDR1 LNHDA and CDR2 SQIVND (reference sequence). Trimming removed 5 bases at V and 1 base at J, with 12 bases between. CDR3 size: 16 residues. The CDR3 bases that were read are TGTGCCAGTAGTGTAAATCAGGGGTCTGGGGCCAACGTC. Translation gives CASSVNQGSGANV. The full CDR3 reads CASSVNQGSGANVLTF.

The covered CDR3 bases are TGCGCCAGCAGCCCCTCCGTTTCGAACCTTAGTGAAAAA. Protein: CASSPSVSNLSEK. The whole CDR3 sequence is CASSPSVSNLSEKLFF. V usage is TRBV5-1 and J usage is TRBJ1-4, with D unresolved. The read terminates 3 residues before the CDR3 end, so the remaining end is supplied by the germline J gene. With 4 bases removed from V and 7 bases from J, the gap between germline ends came to 20 bases. The germline gives CDR1 SGHRS, CDR2 YFSETQ. This CDR3 has 16 residues.

Of note for this clone: The read finishes 3 residues shy of the CDR3 end, and the germline J gene is used to complete it. The rearrangement links TRBV6-1 to TRBJ2-5; 7 bases line up with TRBD1. The germline V gene encodes CDR1 MNHNS and CDR2 SASEGT. V lost 4 bases and J lost 4; bases outside the gene matches: 3. This CDR3 comprises 13 residues. This CDR3 is CASSARQGETQYF. The part of the CDR3 DNA that was read is TGTGCCAGCAGTGCCCGACAGGGAGAGACC.

The covered CDR3 bases are TGCGCCAGCAGCTTGGAACAGGGTCTCACAGATACC. This translates into CASSLEQGLTDT. The full CDR3 is CASSLEQGLTDTQYF. The rearrangement joins TRBV5-1 to TRBJ2-5; D is possibly TRBD1 (6 bases). The read comes to an end 3 residues before the CDR3 does, leaving the germline J gene to fill in the end. Germline CDR1 and CDR2: SGHRS and YFSETQ. The CDR3 totals 15 residues.

About this clone itself: The sequenced fragment ends 3 residues before the CDR3 boundary, so the rest is inferred from the germline J gene. V usage is TRBV7-9 and J usage is TRBJ2-7; 8 nucleotides agree with TRBD1. V gave up 2 bases and J gave up 6 bases; unmatched junction bases: 3. Germline-derived CDR1 and CDR2 are SEHNR and FQNEAQ (reference sequence). This CDR3 has 13 amino acids. The CDR3 bases that were read are TGTGCCAGCAGCTTATTTGGACAGGGCGAG. As protein: CASSLFGQGE. The whole CDR3 reads CASSLFGQGEQYF.

About this clone itself: The sequence runs out 3 residues before the end of the CDR3; the remainder is reconstructed from the germline J gene. The chain links TRBV5-1 to TRBJ2-3; D may be TRBD1 (6 bases). The germline CDR1 and CDR2 sequences are SGHRS and YFSETQ. This CDR3 is 15 amino acids long. The DNA read from the CDR3 is TGCGCCAGCAGCTTGGGGGGGCTTAGCAATCAGCCG. Protein product: CASSLGGLSNQP. The full CDR3 protein is CASSLGGLSNQPQYF.

A word on this clone: The read ends 3 residues shy of where the CDR3 ends; the end is completed using the germline J gene. The chain employs TRBV7-7 and TRBJ2-2; D is unclear. There are 14 residues in the CDR3. The V end lost 1 base, the J end lost 2 bases, and 5 bases lay between the germline ends. The germline CDR1 and CDR2 sequences are SSHAT and FNYEAQ (reference sequence). The CDR3 loop reads CASSLGHNTGELFF. The CDR3 DNA, read in part, is TGTGCCAGCAGCTTAGGTCATAACACCGGGGAG.

About this clone itself: The DNA ends 3 residues before the CDR3 does, and the rest of the CDR3 is filled in from the germline J gene. The genes are TRBV5-6 and TRBJ2-7, with 13 bases aligning to TRBD2. The CDR3 length is 13 residues. V dropped 6 bases and J dropped 4; count of bases not matched to a gene: 1. CDR1 is SGHDT and CDR2 is YYEEEE in the germline V gene. The DNA read from the CDR3 is TGTGCCAGCAAGGGACTAGCGGGATACGAG. Its protein product is CASKGLAGYE. Given in full, the CDR3 is CASKGLAGYEQYF.

As to this clone: The read falls 3 residues short of the CDR3 end, and the missing part is taken from the germline J gene. The chain is built from TRBV11-3 and TRBJ1-4; D is uncertain. Looked up from germline, CDR1 is SGHNT and CDR2 is YENEEA. The CDR3 has 13 amino acids. Here the CDR3 reads CASSLTASSPLFF. The part of the CDR3 DNA that was read is TGTGCCAGCAGCTTAACAGCTAGCTCACCA.

As for this clone: The CDR3 end lies 3 residues beyond the end of the read and is filled in from the germline J gene. The chain combines TRBV19 with TRBJ1-2, with TRBD1 as a possible D gene (6 bases). CDR1 and CDR2 (germline): LNHDA, SQIVND (reference sequence). This CDR3 has 15 amino acids. The CDR3 here is CASSASGGWDNDYTF. The part of the CDR3 DNA that was read is TGTGCCAGTAGCGCTAGCGGGGGTTGGGACAATGAC. The entire variable domain, with the rest obtained from reference TRBV19 and TRBJ1-2, is as follows: DGGITQSPKYLFRKEGQNVTLSCEQNLNHDAMYWYRQDPGQGLRLIYYSQIVNDFQKGDIAEGYSVSREKKESFPLTVTSAQKNPTAFYLCASSASGGWDNDYTFGSGTRLTVV.

CDR3 amino acids: CASSPRQGNYEQYF. The covered CDR3 bases are TGCGCCAGCAGCCCCCGACAGGGGAATTACGAG. The chain combines TRBV4-1 with TRBJ2-7, with 8 positions matching TRBD1. The read comes to an end 3 residues before the CDR3 does, leaving the germline J gene to fill in the end. Germline V gene sequence: CDR1 MGHRA, CDR2 YSYEKL. The CDR3 runs 14 residues. J was trimmed by 4 bases and V by 4 bases; bases with no gene match: 6.

A remark on this clone: The sequence runs out 3 residues before the end of the CDR3; the remainder is reconstructed from the germline J gene. This chain joins TRBV2 and TRBJ1-5, with 11 nucleotides matching TRBD1. V shed 1 base and J 7 bases; nucleotides not matched to a gene: 3. The CDR3 extends over 15 amino acids. Germline CDR1 is SNHLY and CDR2 is FYNNEI. The sequenced CDR3 bases are TGTGCCAGCAGTGAAGTTGGGACAGGGGGACAGCCC. It encodes CASSEVGTGGQP. The CDR3, in full, reads CASSEVGTGGQPQHF.

On this clone: Coverage ceases 3 residues before the CDR3 finishes, and the germline J gene fills in the end. The gene calls are TRBV6-1 and TRBJ2-5; D unclear. The V end was cut by 4 bases, the J end by 5 bases, with 11 bases between. Germline V lookup: CDR1 MNHNS, CDR2 SASEGT. The CDR3 has 13 amino acids. The CDR3 region is CASSATTGETQYF. CDR3 DNA, as far as it was read: TGTGCCAGCAGTGCCACTACCGGGGAGACC.

In regard to this clone: The CDR3 is cut off 3 residues early in the read; its end comes from the germline J gene. The rearrangement uses TRBV28 and TRBJ2-3; 7 nucleotides match TRBD1. Per germline, CDR1 MDHEN and CDR2 SYDVKM. J was trimmed by 4 bases and V by 4 bases; bases with no gene match: 2. This CDR3 region has 13 residues. The sequenced CDR3 bases are TGTGCCAGCAGTTCCCAGGGGGCAGATACG. It encodes CASSSQGADT. The full CDR3 reads CASSSQGADTQYF.

Remarks on this clone: The read terminates 3 residues before the CDR3 end, so the remaining end is supplied by the germline J gene. V and J are TRBV5-4 and TRBJ2-3; maybe TRBD2 (6 bases). Between the trimmed V and J ends, which lost 1 base and 2 bases, there was a span of 11 bases. The CDR3 has 15 residues. CDR1 and CDR2 (germline): SGHNT, YYREEE (reference sequence). CDR3 DNA, as far as it was read: TGTGCCAGCAGCTTGCGACTAGAGACCACAGATACG. As protein: CASSLRLETTDT. The CDR3 as a whole reads CASSLRLETTDTQYF.